These T cell receptor beta chains were read from a single sample in a study of blood T cell repertoires in COVID-19. Clones were read by immunoSEQ multiplex PCR, and TCRdb kept only the in-frame ones, dropping some. The sample yields some 360,000 clones, about 92% seen once. Input material: peripheral blood. These receptors were obtained from a woman aged 55 to 70 with COVID-19, enrolled during active disease. Both conserved end residues are part of each CDR3. A D gene is named only where the DNA matches it firmly. Not every row has a clone size; where given, it reads once, few, many or a size class.

CDR3: CASNPGTSGYEQYF; DNA: TGTGCCAGCAACCCCGGGACTAGCGGCTACGAGCAGTACTTC; size: once; length: 14; D: TRBD2; V: TRBV5-8; J: TRBJ2-7
CDR3: CASSLPSGANEKLFF; DNA: TGCGCCAGCAGCTTACCCTCAGGGGCTAATGAAAAACTGTTTTTT; size: -; length: 15; D: -; V: TRBV5-1; J: TRBJ1-4
CDR3: CASSLAEGAYSYEQYF; DNA: TGTGCCAGCAGCTTAGCGGAGGGGGCCTACTCCTACGAGCAGTACTTC; size: -; length: 16; D: -; V: TRBV7-9; J: TRBJ2-7
CDR3: CAISDNPFSGGAKREQFF; DNA: TGTGCCATCAGTGATAACCCCTTTAGCGGGGGGGCCAAACGTGAGCAGTTCTTC; size: once; length: 18; D: TRBD2; V: TRBV10-3; J: TRBJ2-1
CDR3: CAISRQGPIEGYDSPLHF; DNA: TGTGCCATCAGTAGACAGGGACCGATAGAGGGGTACGATTCACCCCTCCACTTT; size: few; length: 18; D: TRBD1; V: TRBV10-3; J: TRBJ1-6
CDR3: CASSPRGNSYNEQFF; DNA: TGTGCCAGCAGTCCCCGGGGGAACTCCTACAATGAGCAGTTCTTC; size: -; length: 15; D: -; V: TRBV27; J: TRBJ2-1
CDR3: CASRGSGSGNTIYF; DNA: TGTGCCAGCAGGGGATCGGGGAGTGGAAACACCATATATTTT; size: few; length: 14; D: -; V: TRBV2; J: TRBJ1-3
CDR3: CASSLGLFRGQDGYTF; DNA: TGTGCCAGCAGCTTAGGCCTATTCAGGGGGCAAGATGGCTACACCTTC; size: -; length: 16; D: TRBD1; V: TRBV7-2; J: TRBJ1-2
CDR3: CARGLAGGPEETQYF; DNA: TGTGCTCGCGGGCTGGCAGGGGGACCGGAAGAGACCCAGTACTTC; size: -; length: 15; D: TRBD1; V: TRBV2; J: TRBJ2-5
CDR3: CASSYSLDENQPQHF; DNA: TGTGCCAGCAGTTACTCTCTAGACGAAAATCAGCCCCAGCATTTT; size: -; length: 15; D: -; V: TRBV6-5; J: TRBJ1-5
CDR3: CASSFDRTAQGRQYF; DNA: TGTGCCAGCAGTTTTGATCGGACAGCTCAAGGAAGGCAGTACTTC; size: -; length: 15; D: -; V: TRBV28; J: TRBJ2-7
CDR3: CASSFQGEGHEQYF; DNA: TGCGCCAGCAGCTTTCAGGGGGAAGGCCACGAGCAGTACTTC; size: -; length: 14; D: TRBD1; V: TRBV5-1; J: TRBJ2-7
CDR3: CASSLLNTEAFF; DNA: TGTGCCAGCAGCCTTCTCAACACTGAAGCTTTCTTT; size: -; length: 12; D: -; V: TRBV3-1/TRBV3-2; J: TRBJ1-1
CDR3: CASSQGQGTYEQYF; DNA: TGTGCCAGCTCACAGGGACAGGGGACCTACGAGCAGTACTTC; size: -; length: 14; D: TRBD1; V: TRBV18; J: TRBJ2-7
CDR3: CASSLAASAHGADTQYF; DNA: TGTGCCAGCAGCTTAGCGGCTAGCGCCCATGGAGCAGATACGCAGTATTTT; size: once; length: 17; D: -; V: TRBV13; J: TRBJ2-3
CDR3: CASSLLGTATEAFF; DNA: TGTGCCAGCAGCTTACTAGGGACAGCCACTGAAGCTTTCTTT; size: -; length: 14; D: TRBD1; V: TRBV7-2; J: TRBJ1-1
CDR3: CASSRGLVGLNSYGYTF; DNA: TGTGCCAGCAGCCGAGGGTTGGTAGGGCTAAATAGCTATGGCTACACCTTC; size: -; length: 17; D: -; V: TRBV4-2; J: TRBJ1-2
CDR3: CASSQDGTGLGAGYTF; DNA: TGTGCCAGCAGCCAGGATGGGACAGGGCTAGGGGCTGGCTACACCTTC; size: -; length: 16; D: TRBD1; V: TRBV6-6; J: TRBJ1-2
CDR3: CASSESAGRDTEAFF; DNA: TGTGCCAGCTCAGAATCTGCAGGGAGGGACACTGAAGCTTTCTTT; size: -; length: 15; D: -; V: TRBV18; J: TRBJ1-1
CDR3: CASSLVGSYGYTF; DNA: TGCGCCAGCAGCTTGGTAGGGAGCTATGGCTACACCTTC; size: -; length: 13; D: -; V: TRBV5-1; J: TRBJ1-2
CDR3: CASTMVGRLNEKLFF; DNA: TGTGCCAGTACCATGGTGGGCCGGCTTAATGAAAAACTGTTTTTT; size: -; length: 15; D: -; V: TRBV19; J: TRBJ1-4
CDR3: CSVGQQAMNTEAFF; DNA: TGCAGCGTCGGACAGCAAGCCATGAACACTGAAGCTTTCTTT; size: -; length: 14; D: -; V: TRBV29-1; J: TRBJ1-1
CDR3: CASSQGLAGGYEQYF; DNA: TGCGCCAGCAGCCAGGGACTAGCGGGGGGCTACGAGCAGTACTTC; size: -; length: 15; D: TRBD2; V: TRBV4-1; J: TRBJ2-7
CDR3: CASSPYSIGGELFF; DNA: TGTGCCAGCAGCCCATATAGTATCGGCGGGGAGCTGTTTTTT; size: -; length: 14; D: -; V: TRBV7-2; J: TRBJ2-2
CDR3: CASSLEGGPEAFF; DNA: TGTGCCAGCAGTCTAGAGGGGGGGCCTGAAGCTTTCTTT; size: -; length: 13; D: -; V: TRBV12-3/TRBV12-4; J: TRBJ1-1
CDR3: CASSTGWGSYGYTF; DNA: TGTGCCAGCAGTACAGGTTGGGGTAGCTATGGCTACACCTTC; size: -; length: 14; D: -; V: TRBV7-2; J: TRBJ1-2
CDR3: CASSWPGTRKDAQYF; DNA: TGTGCCAGCAGCTGGCCCGGGACTAGGAAGGATGCGCAGTATTTT; size: once; length: 15; D: TRBD2; V: TRBV5-4; J: TRBJ2-3
CDR3: CASILRGRMTEAFF; DNA: TGTGCCAGCATTCTAAGGGGGCGTATGACTGAAGCTTTCTTT; size: -; length: 14; D: TRBD1; V: TRBV27; J: TRBJ1-1